This T cell receptor (beta chain) appears in the sequencing data of a study of cytomegalovirus exposure and HLA in healthy donors. Profiling relied on immunoSEQ multiplex PCR, and the TCRdb table lists in-frame clones only, not all of them. Of fewer than 250,000 clones in the sample, less than 90% were seen once. V was clipped by 3 bases and J by 4 bases, with 12 bases between them. Germline loops: CDR1 GTSNPN, CDR2 SVGIG (reference sequence). The CDR3 totals 13 residues. This clone has just a few counts. The sample consisted of PBMCs. This clonotype was obtained from a woman between 18 and 29 years old in good health and CMV-seronegative. This sequence joins TRBV30 and TRBJ1-2; D remains ambiguous. The CDR3 nucleotides are TGTGCCTGGAGCCACAAAGACCGCTATGGCTACACCTTC. Its translation: CAWSHKDRYGYTF. The full variable domain, its missing parts supplied by reference TRBV30 and TRBJ1-2, is SQTIHQWPATLVQPVGSPLSLECTVEGTSNPNLYWYRQAAGRGLQLLFYSVGIGQISSEVPQNLSASRPQDRQFILSSKKLLLSDSGFYLCAWSHKDRYGYTFGSGTRLTVV.